The clone carrying this T cell receptor beta chain was observed a handful of times. Its specificity is unknown. The sample originates from a study of vaccination and CD4 T cells after COVID-19. Looking at the study overall: Six males and four females, two Hispanic, made up the convalescents. Two-dose vaccination with either BNT162b2 or mRNA-1273 was given to participants. Broader study findings: Relatively few convalescent patients were studied; early post-infection timepoints were not included.

Sequence data for DNA of cultured CD4+ T cells were generated by the Oncomine TCR Beta short-read assay. Each CDR3 protein gets one entry after TCRdb re-called the PCR reads with MiXCR. The sample holds 10,000 to 15,000 distinct CDR3 sequences, 62% seen once. The CDR3 is made up of 14 amino acids. The V gene lost 2 bases and the J gene lost 4 bases, with 11 bases spanning the gap. Germline V gene sequence: CDR1 MNHEY, CDR2 SMNVEV (reference sequence). Sample treatment: roughly 10-day PBMC culture with coronavirus spike peptide pools or control peptides (ViraFEST assay). Culture of a few million PBMCs per well took place with about 10 IU/ml IL-2 and 8.5 to 10 ug/ml peptide pools.

This chain joins TRBV27 and TRBJ1-1; D ambiguous. The source is a human donor who had recovered from COVID-19. Input material: CD4+ T cells from blood, cultured in vitro. The chain's CDR3 is CASSLGLASTEAFF. CDR3 nucleotide sequence: TGTGCCAGCAGTTTAGGTCTGGCGAGCACTGAAGCTTTCTTT.